The 24 T cell receptor beta chains reported below all come from one sample, sequenced in a study of technical replicates of blood from a handful of donors. TCRdb keeps only in-frame clones here, not all; method: immunoSEQ multiplex PCR. The top ten hold 0.36% of the sample, which has approximately 94,000 clones, roughly 95% seen once. The sample was T cells isolated from PBMCs. All receptors derive from a human donor in good health.

The chain joins TRBV19 to TRBJ2-7; 7 nucleotides match TRBD2. The CDR3 is made up of 14 amino acids. V gave up 6 bases and J gave up 2 bases; unmatched junction bases: 7. Germline V gives CDR1 LNHDA, CDR2 SQIVND (reference sequence). Here the CDR3 reads CASSPPGGTYEQYF. Written as DNA, the CDR3 is TGTGCCAGTAGCCCCCCGGGAGGAACCTACGAGCAGTACTTC. Based on the CDR3 plus reference TRBV19 and TRBJ2-7, the full variable domain is DGGITQSPKYLFRKEGQNVTLSCEQNLNHDAMYWYRQDPGQGLRLIYYSQIVNDFQKGDIAEGYSVSREKKESFPLTVTSAQKNPTAFYLCASSPPGGTYEQYFGPGTRLTVT.

The chain recombines TRBV6-5 with TRBJ1-5; D is ambiguous. Germline V gene lookup returns CDR1 MNHEY and CDR2 SVGAGI. V was trimmed by 0 bases and J by 1 base, leaving 7 bases between them. The CDR3 is made up of 15 amino acids. The CDR3 DNA reads as TGTGCCAGCAGTTACTCCGGGGAGAGCAATCAGCCCCAGCATTTT. Amino acids: CASSYSGESNQPQHF.

The V and J genes are TRBV6-5 and TRBJ1-5; tentatively, D is TRBD1 (6 bases). This CDR3 spans 14 amino acids. Germline V lookup: CDR1 MNHEY, CDR2 SVGAGI. Between the trimmed V and J ends, which lost 6 bases and 3 bases, there was a span of 12 bases. CDR3 DNA: TGTGCCAGCAGCCGGACAGCACTCAATCAGCCCCAGCATTTT. Residues: CASSRTALNQPQHF.

The V and J genes are TRBV10-3 and TRBJ2-3, with D maybe TRBD2 (6 bases). The CDR3 length is 14 residues. CDR1 and CDR2 from the germline V gene are ENHRY and SYGVKD. V lost 5 bases, J lost 5 bases, and 14 bases lay in between. CDR3 region: CAISPGLSGDTQYF. The CDR3 DNA follows: TGTGCCATCAGTCCGGGACTTAGTGGAGATACGCAGTATTTT.

This rearrangement joins TRBV30 to TRBJ2-5; 7 nucleotides agree with TRBD2. The junction had 2 bases not matched to a gene; V was cut back by 4 bases and J by 0 bases. The CDR3 length is 13 residues. Germline V gene sequence: CDR1 GTSNPN, CDR2 SVGIG (reference sequence). Here the CDR3 reads CAWKGTNQETQYF. CDR3 bases: TGTGCCTGGAAGGGGACTAACCAAGAGACCCAGTACTTC.

The chain recombines TRBV5-1 with TRBJ2-3; D may be TRBD2 (5 bases). The ends were cut back, 0 bases at V and 1 base at J, with 9 bases in the middle. Germline CDR1 is SGHRS and CDR2 is YFSETQ. This CDR3 spans 15 amino acids. The CDR3 sequence is CASSLVRTGTDTQYF. The CDR3 nucleotides read TGCGCCAGCAGCTTGGTAAGGACTGGCACAGATACGCAGTATTTT.

The CDR3 DNA follows: TGCAGCGTTGATACCCCGGGACTAGCGGGCACAGATACGCAGTATTTT. Amino acid sequence: CSVDTPGLAGTDTQYF. The V and J genes are TRBV29-1 and TRBJ2-3; 11 nucleotides line up with TRBD2. Germline V gene data show CDR1 as SQVTM and CDR2 as ANQGSEA. The J segment lost 1 base and the V segment lost 3 bases, leaving 6 bases of the junction unmatched. There are 16 residues in the CDR3.

The chain couples TRBV9 to TRBJ1-2; D remains unclear. Trimming took 0 bases from V and 0 from J, leaving 9 bases between them. Germline V gives CDR1 SGDLS, CDR2 YYNGEE. The CDR3 spans 15 residues. The CDR3 DNA reads as TGTGCCAGCAGCGTAGGGACGGGAGCTAACTATGGCTACACCTTC. Protein sequence: CASSVGTGANYGYTF.

V is TRBV28 and J is TRBJ1-3; TRBD1 agrees at 7 bases. V trimming: 4 bases; J trimming: 4 bases; junction bases outside the gene matches: 7. The CDR3 sequence is 15 residues long. Germline V gene data show CDR1 as MDHEN and CDR2 as SYDVKM. As DNA, the CDR3 is TGTGCCAGCAGTTCCCACACAGGGGACGGAAACACCATATATTTT. Translating gives CASSSHTGDGNTIYF.

The rearrangement joins TRBV7-8 to TRBJ2-7; D is unresolved. The CDR3 runs to 14 residues. The V end lost 6 bases, the J end lost 6 bases, and 18 bases lay between the germline ends. CDR1 is SGHVS, CDR2 FQNEAQ, per germline. The CDR3 DNA is TGTGCCAGCAGTTTATCCCACTCAAACTCCGAGCAGTACTTC. Its protein is CASSLSHSNSEQYF.

The chain couples TRBV19 to TRBJ2-1; weak D call: TRBD2 (5 bases). The CDR3 runs 16 residues. CDR1 LNHDA and CDR2 SQIVND come from the germline V gene (reference sequence). Trimming took off 1 base at V and 0 bases at J, with 10 bases between the two ends. The CDR3 DNA is TGTGCCAGTAGTATAGGGACGGGGAGCTCCTACAATGAGCAGTTCTTC. It is translated as CASSIGTGSSYNEQFF.

The chain uses TRBV5-1 and TRBJ2-1; 10 bases map to TRBD2. CDR3 size: 17 residues. V was pared by 0 bases and J by 3 bases, with 6 bases of the junction left unmatched. Germline V lookup: CDR1 SGHRS, CDR2 YFSETQ. The CDR3 spells CASSLGGGLANYNEQFF. The CDR3 bases are TGCGCCAGCAGCTTGGGGGGGGGACTAGCGAACTACAATGAGCAGTTCTTC.

The rearrangement uses TRBV7-9 and TRBJ1-1; no definite D call. The CDR3 spans 13 residues. Trimming shortened V by 5 bases and J by 1 base, and 8 bases separated the two germline ends. Germline CDR1 SEHNR, CDR2 FQNEAQ (reference sequence). CDR3 amino acids: CASSQETNTEAFF. In DNA, the CDR3 is TGTGCCAGCAGCCAGGAAACGAACACTGAAGCTTTCTTT.

The V and J genes are TRBV9 and TRBJ2-5; D uncertain. Germline V gene lookup returns CDR1 SGDLS and CDR2 YYNGEE. V shed 3 bases and J shed 2 bases, with 8 bases lying between them. This CDR3 region has 13 residues. As DNA, the CDR3 is TGTGCCAGCAGCGCCGACATGCAAGAGACCCAGTACTTC. Its translation: CASSADMQETQYF.

The chain has TRBV28 and TRBJ1-5; D gene uncertain. The V gene lost 10 bases and the J gene lost 1 base, with 14 bases spanning the gap. Looked up from germline, CDR1 is MDHEN and CDR2 is SYDVKM. The CDR3 length is 14 residues. CDR3 DNA sequence: TGTGCCACCCTCCGCATGAGCAGCAATCAGCCCCAGCATTTT. It translates to CATLRMSSNQPQHF.

V usage is TRBV4-3 and J usage is TRBJ2-1; D is possibly TRBD1 (6 bases). Trimming took 1 base from V and 5 from J, leaving 9 bases between them. The V gene's germline CDR1 is LGHNA and CDR2 YSLEER. The CDR3 length is 14 residues. This chain's CDR3 is CASSQAGQNNEQFF. The DNA of the CDR3 is TGCGCCAGCAGCCAAGCAGGACAGAACAATGAGCAGTTCTTC.

The rearrangement uses TRBV18 and TRBJ2-3, with TRBD1 identical over 7 bases. V trimming: 4 bases; J trimming: 4 bases; junction bases outside the gene matches: 5. Per the germline V gene, CDR1 is KGHSH and CDR2 is LQKENI. The CDR3 is 14 amino acids. CDR3 protein: CASSLFTGADTQYF. In DNA form, the CDR3 reads TGTGCCAGCTCACTCTTTACAGGGGCAGATACGCAGTATTTT. Combining the CDR3 with reference TRBV18 and TRBJ2-3 gives the whole variable domain NAGVMQNPRHLVRRRGQEARLRCSPMKGHSHVYWYRQLPEEGLKFMVYLQKENIIDESGMPKERFSAEFPKEGPSILRIQQVVRGDSAAYFCASSLFTGADTQYFGPGTRLTVL.

A single count supports this clone. The J gene is TRBJ2-1, the V gene TRBV15; 7 bases align to TRBD2. Germline V lookup: CDR1 LNHNV, CDR2 YYDKDF (reference sequence). The V gene end was trimmed by 0 bases and the J gene end by 5 bases; junction bases not matched to a gene: 13. The CDR3 contains 18 residues. The CDR3 sequence is CATSRDPGTLGRDNEQFF. The CDR3 DNA sequence: TGTGCCACCAGCAGAGATCCCGGGACGTTAGGGAGGGACAATGAGCAGTTCTTC.

The rearrangement links TRBV5-1 to TRBJ2-3, with D tentatively TRBD1 (5 bases). V was clipped by 0 bases and J by 2 bases, with 13 bases between them. CDR1 is SGHRS, CDR2 YFSETQ, per germline. This CDR3 is built from 16 residues. CDR3 sequence: CASSLEIDRVTDTQYF. CDR3 sequence (DNA): TGCGCCAGCAGCTTGGAAATCGACAGAGTCACAGATACGCAGTATTTT.

The chain is built from TRBV4-1 and TRBJ2-3; 7 bases agree with TRBD2. Per the germline V gene, CDR1 is MGHRA and CDR2 is YSYEKL. V lost 1 base to trimming and J lost 6 bases; unmatched junction nucleotides: 7. The CDR3 spans 15 residues. The CDR3 is CASSQVRERFDTQYF. DNA for the CDR3: TGCGCCAGCAGCCAAGTGCGGGAGAGGTTCGATACGCAGTATTTT.

The chain joins TRBV10-3 to TRBJ1-1, with a tentative D call TRBD1 (6 bases). Germline assignment: CDR1 ENHRY and CDR2 SYGVKD. Trimming cost V 0 bases and J 7 bases, with 6 bases left between them. The CDR3 consists of 12 residues. CDR3 sequence (DNA): TGTGCCATCAGTGAGTCACAGGGTGAAGCTTTCTTT. As protein: CAISESQGEAFF.

The chain has TRBV29-1 and TRBJ2-3; 9 bases align to TRBD2. Germline assignment: CDR1 SQVTM and CDR2 ANQGSEA. With 7 bases clipped from V and 5 bases from J, the junction kept 7 bases outside the gene matches. CDR3 length: 13 amino acids. The DNA of the CDR3 is TGCAGCGCCCGGGGTAGCGGGAGAGATACGCAGTATTTT. Amino acids: CSARGSGRDTQYF.

The V gene is TRBV27, the J gene TRBJ1-2, with D possibly matching TRBD1 (5 bases). Per germline, CDR1 MNHEY and CDR2 SMNVEV (reference sequence). The germline V and J ends were trimmed by 5 bases and 5 bases, with 12 bases remaining between them. The CDR3 is 13 residues long. CDR3 nucleotide sequence: TGTGCCAGCAGTGTCGGGACTGGGTATGGCTACACCTTC. Translating it yields CASSVGTGYGYTF.

The rearrangement joins TRBV30 to TRBJ1-6, with 8 bases that match TRBD1. V gave up 2 bases and J gave up 13 bases; unmatched junction bases: 13. The CDR3 length is 15 residues. Germline CDR1 and CDR2: GTSNPN and SVGIG (reference sequence). CDR3 sequence (DNA): TGTGCCTGGAGTTTTACCGACAGGGGCCTAAATCCCCTCCACTTT. Protein product: CAWSFTDRGLNPLHF.